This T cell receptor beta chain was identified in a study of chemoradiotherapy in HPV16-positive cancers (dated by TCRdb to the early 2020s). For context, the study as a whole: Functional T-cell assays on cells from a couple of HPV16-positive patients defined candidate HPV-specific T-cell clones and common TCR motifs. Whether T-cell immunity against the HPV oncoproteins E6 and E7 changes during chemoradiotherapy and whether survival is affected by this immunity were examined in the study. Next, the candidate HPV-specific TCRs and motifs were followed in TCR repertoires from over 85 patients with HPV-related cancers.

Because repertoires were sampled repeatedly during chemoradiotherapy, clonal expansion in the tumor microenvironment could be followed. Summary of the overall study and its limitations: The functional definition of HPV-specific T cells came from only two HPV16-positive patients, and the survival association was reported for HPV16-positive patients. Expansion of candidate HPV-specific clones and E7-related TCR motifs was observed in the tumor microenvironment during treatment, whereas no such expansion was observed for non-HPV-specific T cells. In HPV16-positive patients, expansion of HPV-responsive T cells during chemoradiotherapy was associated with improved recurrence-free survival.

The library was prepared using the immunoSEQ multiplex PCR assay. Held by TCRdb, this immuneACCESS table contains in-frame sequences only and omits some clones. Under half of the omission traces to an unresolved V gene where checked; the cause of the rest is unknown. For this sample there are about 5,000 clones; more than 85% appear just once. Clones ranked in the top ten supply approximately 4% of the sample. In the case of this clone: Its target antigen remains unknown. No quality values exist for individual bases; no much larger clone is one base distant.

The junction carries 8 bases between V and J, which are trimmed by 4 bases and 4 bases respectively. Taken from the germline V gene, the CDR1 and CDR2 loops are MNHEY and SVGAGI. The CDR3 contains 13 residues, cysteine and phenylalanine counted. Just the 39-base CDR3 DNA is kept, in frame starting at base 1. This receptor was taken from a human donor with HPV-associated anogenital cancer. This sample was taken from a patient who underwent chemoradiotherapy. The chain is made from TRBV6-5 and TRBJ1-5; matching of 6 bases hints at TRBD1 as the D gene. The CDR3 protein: CASSLQGNQPQHF. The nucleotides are TGTGCCAGCAGTTTACAGGGTAATCAGCCCCAGCATTTT.